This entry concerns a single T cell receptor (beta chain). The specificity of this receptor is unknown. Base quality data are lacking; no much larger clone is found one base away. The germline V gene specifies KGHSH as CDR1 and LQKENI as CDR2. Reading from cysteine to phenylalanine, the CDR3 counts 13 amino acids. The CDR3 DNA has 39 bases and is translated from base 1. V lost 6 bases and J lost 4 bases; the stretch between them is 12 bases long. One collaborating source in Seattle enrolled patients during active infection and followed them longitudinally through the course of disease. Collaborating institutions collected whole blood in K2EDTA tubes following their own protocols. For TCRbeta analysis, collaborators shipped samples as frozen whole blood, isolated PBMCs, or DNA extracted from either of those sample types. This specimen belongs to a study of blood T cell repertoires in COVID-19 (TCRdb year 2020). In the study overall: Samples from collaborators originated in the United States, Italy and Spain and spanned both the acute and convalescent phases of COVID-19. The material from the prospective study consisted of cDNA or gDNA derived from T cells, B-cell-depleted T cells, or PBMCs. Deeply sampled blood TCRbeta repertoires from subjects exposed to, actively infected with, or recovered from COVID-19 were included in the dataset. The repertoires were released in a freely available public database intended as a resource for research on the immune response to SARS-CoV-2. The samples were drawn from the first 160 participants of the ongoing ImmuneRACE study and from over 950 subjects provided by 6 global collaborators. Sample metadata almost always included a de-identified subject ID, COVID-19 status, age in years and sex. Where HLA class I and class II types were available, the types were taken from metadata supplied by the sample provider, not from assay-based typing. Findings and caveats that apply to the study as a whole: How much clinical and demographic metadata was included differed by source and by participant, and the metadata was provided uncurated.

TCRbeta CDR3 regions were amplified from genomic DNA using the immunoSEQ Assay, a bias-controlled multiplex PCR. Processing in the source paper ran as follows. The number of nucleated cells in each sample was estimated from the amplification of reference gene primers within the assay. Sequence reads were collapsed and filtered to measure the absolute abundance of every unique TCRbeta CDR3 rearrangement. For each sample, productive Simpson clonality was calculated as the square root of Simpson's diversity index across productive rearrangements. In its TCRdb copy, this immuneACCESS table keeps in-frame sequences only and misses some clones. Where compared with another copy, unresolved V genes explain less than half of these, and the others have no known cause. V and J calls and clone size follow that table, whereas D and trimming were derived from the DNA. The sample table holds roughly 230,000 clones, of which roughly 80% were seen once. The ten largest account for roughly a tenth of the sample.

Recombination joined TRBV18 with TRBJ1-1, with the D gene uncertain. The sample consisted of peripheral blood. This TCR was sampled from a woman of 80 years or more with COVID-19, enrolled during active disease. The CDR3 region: CASSPKEGTEAFF. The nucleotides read TGTGCCAGCTCCCCCAAGGAGGGCACTGAAGCTTTCTTT.